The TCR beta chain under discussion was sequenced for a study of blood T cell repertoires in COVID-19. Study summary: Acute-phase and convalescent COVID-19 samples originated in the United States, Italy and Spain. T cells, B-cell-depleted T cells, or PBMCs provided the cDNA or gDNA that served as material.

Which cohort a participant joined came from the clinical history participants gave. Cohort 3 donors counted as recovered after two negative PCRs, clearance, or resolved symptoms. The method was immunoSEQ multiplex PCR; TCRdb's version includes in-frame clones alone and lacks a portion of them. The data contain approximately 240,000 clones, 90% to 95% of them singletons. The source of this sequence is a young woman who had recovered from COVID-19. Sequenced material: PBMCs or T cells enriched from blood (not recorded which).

The CDR3 here is CASSFDPRTTGESDTQYF. The CDR3 region has the DNA TGTGCCAGCAGCTTCGACCCCCGTACGACAGGGGAATCAGATACGCAGTATTTT. The chain couples TRBV7-3 to TRBJ2-3; 8 nucleotides agree with TRBD1. The CDR3 is made up of 18 amino acids. V shed 3 bases and J 4 bases; nucleotides not matched to a gene: 15. Germline values: CDR1 SGHTA, CDR2 FQGTGA.